The rows below give T cell receptor beta chains drawn from one sample of a study of Ad26.COV2.S vaccination and SARS-CoV-2 variants. Clones were read by immunoSEQ multiplex PCR, and TCRdb kept only the in-frame ones, dropping some. The sample has some 410,000 clones, approximately 90% seen once. The source was peripheral blood, collected in a trial of Ad26.COV2.S vaccine versus placebo. Every receptor here comes from a person between 18 and 60 years old who received the Ad26.COV2.S COVID-19 vaccine or a placebo. CDR3s include the opening cysteine and the closing phenylalanine or tryptophan. A D gene is named only where the DNA matches it firmly. Where a row states a size, it is once, few, many or the class of an expanded clone; other rows omit it.

d_gene: .; j_gene: TRBJ1-2; v_gene: TRBV28; abundance: .; CDR3nt: TGTGCCAGCAACCGGGGGGTCCATGGCTACACCTTC; CDR3aa: CASNRGVHGYTF
d_gene: .; j_gene: TRBJ2-5; v_gene: TRBV5-1; abundance: .; CDR3nt: TGCGCCAGCAGCGCAGAAGAGACCCAGTACTTC; CDR3aa: CASSAEETQYF
d_gene: .; j_gene: TRBJ1-6; v_gene: TRBV7-4; abundance: .; CDR3nt: TGTGCCAGCAGCCCCGGGTCAGGGGTTTGTAGTAGGGGTCTGAAAAATTCACCCCTCCACTTT; CDR3aa: CASSPGSGVCSRGLKNSPLHF
d_gene: TRBD2; j_gene: TRBJ2-4; v_gene: TRBV19; abundance: .; CDR3nt: TGTGCCAGTAGCGGACTAGCGGTAGCCAAAAACATTCAGTACTTC; CDR3aa: CASSGLAVAKNIQYF
d_gene: .; j_gene: TRBJ2-4; v_gene: TRBV27; abundance: .; CDR3nt: TGTGCCAGCAGATTTTGGACGGTCATTCAGTACTTC; CDR3aa: CASRFWTVIQYF
d_gene: .; j_gene: TRBJ2-1; v_gene: TRBV4-3; abundance: few; CDR3nt: TGCGCCAGCAGCCAAGAGAGTACGCCAAAGTTATACAATGAGCAGTTCTTC; CDR3aa: CASSQESTPKLYNEQFF
d_gene: .; j_gene: TRBJ1-2; v_gene: TRBV6-5; abundance: .; CDR3nt: TGTGCCAGCAGTCGTCTGGGCAGCCTGGGAAATGGCTACACCTTC; CDR3aa: CASSRLGSLGNGYTF
d_gene: .; j_gene: TRBJ1-6; v_gene: TRBV5-1; abundance: once; CDR3nt: TGCGCCAGCAGCTTGGAAAGTAGGGTGTCTCGTAATTCACCCCTCCACTTT; CDR3aa: CASSLESRVSRNSPLHF
d_gene: .; j_gene: TRBJ1-6; v_gene: TRBV7-2; abundance: few; CDR3nt: TGTGCCAGCAGCACCCGTTGGGGCCGCACCAATTCACCCCTCCACTTT; CDR3aa: CASSTRWGRTNSPLHF
d_gene: .; j_gene: TRBJ1-2; v_gene: TRBV29-1; abundance: .; CDR3nt: TGCAGCGTTGATGGGGGGGTACATGGCTACACCTTC; CDR3aa: CSVDGGVHGYTF
d_gene: .; j_gene: TRBJ2-3; v_gene: TRBV6-5; abundance: .; CDR3nt: TGTGCCAGCAGTTCTGTGTCCACAGATACGCAGTATTTT; CDR3aa: CASSSVSTDTQYF
d_gene: .; j_gene: TRBJ2-3; v_gene: TRBV29-1; abundance: .; CDR3nt: TGCAGCGTTGAACCCGGGCTGGGAGAAGATACGCAGTATTTT; CDR3aa: CSVEPGLGEDTQYF
d_gene: TRBD2; j_gene: TRBJ2-7; v_gene: TRBV7-2; abundance: .; CDR3nt: TGTGCCAGCAGCTTCAGAACTAGCGGGGTGGCCGAGCAGTACTTC; CDR3aa: CASSFRTSGVAEQYF
d_gene: .; j_gene: TRBJ1-2; v_gene: TRBV20-1; abundance: .; CDR3nt: TGCAGTGCTAGTGATTGGGTTCCAGGAGGCTACACCTTC; CDR3aa: CSASDWVPGGYTF
d_gene: .; j_gene: TRBJ2-4; v_gene: TRBV5-4; abundance: .; CDR3nt: TGTGCCAGCAGCTTAACTCATTCGGACATTCAGTACTTC; CDR3aa: CASSLTHSDIQYF
d_gene: .; j_gene: TRBJ1-2; v_gene: TRBV6-5; abundance: .; CDR3nt: TGTGCCAGCACTCGGGGGACATCCAGCTATGGCTACACCTTC; CDR3aa: CASTRGTSSYGYTF
d_gene: .; j_gene: TRBJ2-1; v_gene: TRBV24-1; abundance: .; CDR3nt: TGTGCCACCAGTACCCTTGACTCCATGGGGGTGAATGAGCAGTTCTTC; CDR3aa: CATSTLDSMGVNEQFF
d_gene: TRBD2; j_gene: TRBJ2-5; v_gene: TRBV9; abundance: .; CDR3nt: TGTGCCAGCAGCGTCGGGGGGTCATTACAAGAGACCCAGTACTTC; CDR3aa: CASSVGGSLQETQYF
d_gene: .; j_gene: TRBJ2-7; v_gene: TRBV12-3/TRBV12-4; abundance: .; CDR3nt: TGTGCCAGCAGTCTTGGGTATTACGAGCAGTACTTC; CDR3aa: CASSLGYYEQYF
d_gene: TRBD2; j_gene: TRBJ2-7; v_gene: TRBV7-9; abundance: .; CDR3nt: TGTGCCAGCAGCTTGGTGGCGGGGGAGCTCTCCTACGAGCAGTACTTC; CDR3aa: CASSLVAGELSYEQYF
d_gene: .; j_gene: TRBJ1-3; v_gene: TRBV30; abundance: .; CDR3nt: TGTGCCTGGCGCGACCGGGACCGAGCCATCTCTGGAAACACCATATATTTT; CDR3aa: CAWRDRDRAISGNTIYF